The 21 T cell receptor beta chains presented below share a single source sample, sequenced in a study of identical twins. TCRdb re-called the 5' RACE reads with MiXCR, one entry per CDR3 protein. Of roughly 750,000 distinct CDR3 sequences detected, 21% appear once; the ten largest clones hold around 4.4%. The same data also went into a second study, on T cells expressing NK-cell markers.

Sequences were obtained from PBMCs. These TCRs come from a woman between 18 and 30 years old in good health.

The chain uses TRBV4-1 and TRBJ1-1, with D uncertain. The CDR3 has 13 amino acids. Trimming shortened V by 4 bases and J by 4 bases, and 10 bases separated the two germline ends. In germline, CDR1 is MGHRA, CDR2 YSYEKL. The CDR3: CASSRIRATEAFF. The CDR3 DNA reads TGCGCCAGCAGCCGCATAAGGGCCACTGAAGCTTTCTTT.

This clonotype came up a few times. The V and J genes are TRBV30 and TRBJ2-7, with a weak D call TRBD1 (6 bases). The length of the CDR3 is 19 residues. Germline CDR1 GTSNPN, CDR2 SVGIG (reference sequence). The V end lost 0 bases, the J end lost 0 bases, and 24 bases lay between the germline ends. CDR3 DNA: TGTGCCTGGAGTGTACGCCGGGACACGGCGTGGCGAACCTCCTACGAGCAGTACTTC. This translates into CAWSVRRDTAWRTSYEQYF.

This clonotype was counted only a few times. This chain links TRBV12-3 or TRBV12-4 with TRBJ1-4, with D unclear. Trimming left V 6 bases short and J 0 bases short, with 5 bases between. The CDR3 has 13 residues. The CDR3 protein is CASSSSTNEKLFF. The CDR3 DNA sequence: TGTGCCAGCAGCAGTTCAACTAATGAAAAACTGTTTTTT.

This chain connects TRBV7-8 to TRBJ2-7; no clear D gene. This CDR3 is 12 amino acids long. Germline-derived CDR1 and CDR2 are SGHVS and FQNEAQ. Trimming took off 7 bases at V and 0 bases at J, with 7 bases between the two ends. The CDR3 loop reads CASIFSSYEQYF. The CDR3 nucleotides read TGTGCCAGCATCTTCAGCTCCTACGAGCAGTACTTC. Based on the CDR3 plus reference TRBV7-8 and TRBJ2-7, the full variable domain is GAGVSQSPRYKVAKRGQDVALRCDPISGHVSLFWYQQALGQGPEFLTYFQNEAQLDKSGLPSDRFFAERPEGSVSTLKIQRTQQEDSAVYLCASIFSSYEQYFGPGTRLTVT.

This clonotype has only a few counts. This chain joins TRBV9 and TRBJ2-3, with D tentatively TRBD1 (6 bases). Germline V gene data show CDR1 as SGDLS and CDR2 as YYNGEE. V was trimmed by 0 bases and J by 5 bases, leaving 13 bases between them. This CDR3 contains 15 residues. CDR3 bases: TGTGCCAGCAGCGTAGGAGGGGGAGATGGAGATACGCAGTATTTT. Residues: CASSVGGGDGDTQYF. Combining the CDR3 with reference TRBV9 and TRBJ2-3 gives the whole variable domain DSGVTQTPKHLITATGQRVTLRCSPRSGDLSVYWYQQSLDQGLQFLIQYYNGEERAKGNILERFSAQQFPDLHSELNLSSLELGDSALYFCASSVGGGDGDTQYFGPGTRLTVL.

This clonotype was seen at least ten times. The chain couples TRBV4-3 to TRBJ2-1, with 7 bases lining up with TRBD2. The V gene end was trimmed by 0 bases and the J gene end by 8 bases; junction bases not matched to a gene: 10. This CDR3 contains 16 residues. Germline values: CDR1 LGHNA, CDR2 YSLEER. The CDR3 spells CASSQDMAGAMDEQFF. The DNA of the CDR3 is TGCGCCAGCAGCCAAGATATGGCGGGAGCTATGGATGAGCAGTTCTTC.

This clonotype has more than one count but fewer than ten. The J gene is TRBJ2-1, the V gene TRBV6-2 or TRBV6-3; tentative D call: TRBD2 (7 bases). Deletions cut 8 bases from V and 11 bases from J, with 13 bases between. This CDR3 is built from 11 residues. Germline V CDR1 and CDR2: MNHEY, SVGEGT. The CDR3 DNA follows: TGTGCCAGCCGGGGAGGGGGGCAGCAGTTCTTC. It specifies CASRGGGQQFF.

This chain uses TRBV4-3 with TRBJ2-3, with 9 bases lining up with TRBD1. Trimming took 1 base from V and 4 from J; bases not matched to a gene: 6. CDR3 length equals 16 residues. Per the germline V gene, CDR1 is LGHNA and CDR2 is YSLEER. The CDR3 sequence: CASSQVRTGVADTQYF. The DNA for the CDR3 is TGCGCCAGCAGCCAAGTTCGGACAGGGGTCGCAGATACGCAGTATTTT.

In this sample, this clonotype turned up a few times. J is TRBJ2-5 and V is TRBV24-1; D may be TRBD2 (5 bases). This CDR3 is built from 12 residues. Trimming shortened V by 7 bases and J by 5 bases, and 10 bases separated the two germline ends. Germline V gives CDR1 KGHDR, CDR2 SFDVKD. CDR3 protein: CATSGVSETQYF. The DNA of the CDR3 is TGTGCCACCAGCGGGGTGTCGGAGACCCAGTACTTC.

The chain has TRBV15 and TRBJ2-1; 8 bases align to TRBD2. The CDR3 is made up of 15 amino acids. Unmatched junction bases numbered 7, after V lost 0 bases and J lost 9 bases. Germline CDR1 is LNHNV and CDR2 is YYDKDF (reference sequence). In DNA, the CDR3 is TGTGCCACCAGCAGAGACCCAGCGGGAGTGAGTGAGCAGTTCTTC. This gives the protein CATSRDPAGVSEQFF.

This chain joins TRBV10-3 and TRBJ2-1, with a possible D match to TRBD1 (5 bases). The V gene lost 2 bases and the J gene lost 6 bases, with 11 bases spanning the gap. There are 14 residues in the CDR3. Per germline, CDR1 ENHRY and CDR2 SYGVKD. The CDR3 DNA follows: TGTGCCATCAGTGAGATCAGGGCGACCAATGAGCAGTTCTTC. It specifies CAISEIRATNEQFF.

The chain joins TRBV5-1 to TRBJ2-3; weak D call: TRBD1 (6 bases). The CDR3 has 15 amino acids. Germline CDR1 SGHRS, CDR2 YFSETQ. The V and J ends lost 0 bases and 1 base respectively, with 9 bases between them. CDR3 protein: CASSLVQGGTDTQYF. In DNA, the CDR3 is TGCGCCAGCAGCTTGGTACAGGGAGGCACAGATACGCAGTATTTT.

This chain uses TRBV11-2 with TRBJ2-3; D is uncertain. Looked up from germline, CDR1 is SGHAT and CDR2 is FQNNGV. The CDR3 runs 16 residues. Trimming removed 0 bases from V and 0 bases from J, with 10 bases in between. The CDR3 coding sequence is TGTGCCAGCAGCTTAGAGGGCAGGATGAGCACAGATACGCAGTATTTT. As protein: CASSLEGRMSTDTQYF.

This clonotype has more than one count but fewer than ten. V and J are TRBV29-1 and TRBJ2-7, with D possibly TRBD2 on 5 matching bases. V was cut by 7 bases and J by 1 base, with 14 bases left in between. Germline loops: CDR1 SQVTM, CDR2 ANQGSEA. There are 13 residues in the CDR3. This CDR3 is CSATPSGSYEQYF. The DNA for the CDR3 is TGCAGCGCCACCCCAAGCGGATCCTACGAGCAGTACTTC.

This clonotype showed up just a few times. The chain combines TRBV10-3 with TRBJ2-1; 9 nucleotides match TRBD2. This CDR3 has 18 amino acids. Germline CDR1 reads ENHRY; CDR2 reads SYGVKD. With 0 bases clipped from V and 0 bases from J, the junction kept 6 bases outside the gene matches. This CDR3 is CAISESTSGRSSYNEQFF. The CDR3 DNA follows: TGTGCCATCAGTGAGTCCACTAGCGGGCGGAGCTCCTACAATGAGCAGTTCTTC.

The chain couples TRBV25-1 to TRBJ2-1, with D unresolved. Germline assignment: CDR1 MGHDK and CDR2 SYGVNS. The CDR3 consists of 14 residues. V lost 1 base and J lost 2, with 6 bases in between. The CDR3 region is CASSEWVTYNEQFF. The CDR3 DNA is TGTGCCAGCAGTGAATGGGTAACCTACAATGAGCAGTTCTTC.

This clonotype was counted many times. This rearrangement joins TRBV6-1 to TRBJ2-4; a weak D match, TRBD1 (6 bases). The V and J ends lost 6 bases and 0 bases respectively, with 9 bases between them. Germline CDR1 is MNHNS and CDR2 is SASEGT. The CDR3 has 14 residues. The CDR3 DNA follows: TGTGCCAGCAGACAGGGCTCAGCCAAAAACATTCAGTACTTC. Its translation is CASRQGSAKNIQYF.

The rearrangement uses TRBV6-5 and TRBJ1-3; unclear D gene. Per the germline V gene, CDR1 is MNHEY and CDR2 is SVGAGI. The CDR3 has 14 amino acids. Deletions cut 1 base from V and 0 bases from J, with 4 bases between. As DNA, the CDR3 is TGTGCCAGCAGTTACTTGGCCTCTGGAAACACCATATATTTT. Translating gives CASSYLASGNTIYF.

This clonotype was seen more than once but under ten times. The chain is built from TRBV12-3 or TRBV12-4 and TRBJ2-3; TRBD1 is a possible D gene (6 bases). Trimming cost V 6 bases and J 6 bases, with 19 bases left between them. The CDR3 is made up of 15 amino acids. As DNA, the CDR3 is TGTGCCAGCAGCCCCGAGGGGGTGGGGCGGGATACGCAGTATTTT. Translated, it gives CASSPEGVGRDTQYF.

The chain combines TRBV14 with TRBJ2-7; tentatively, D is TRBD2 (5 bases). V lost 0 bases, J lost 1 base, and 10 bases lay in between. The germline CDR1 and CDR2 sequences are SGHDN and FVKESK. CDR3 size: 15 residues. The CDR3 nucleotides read TGTGCCAGCAGCCAAGATCGGACTGTTTCCTACGAGCAGTACTTC. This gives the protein CASSQDRTVSYEQYF.

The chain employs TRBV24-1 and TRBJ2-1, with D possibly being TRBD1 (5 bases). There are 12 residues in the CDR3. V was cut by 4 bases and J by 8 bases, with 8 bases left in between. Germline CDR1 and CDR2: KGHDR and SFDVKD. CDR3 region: CATSDREYEQFF. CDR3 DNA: TGTGCCACCAGTGACAGGGAATATGAGCAGTTCTTC.